This T cell receptor (beta chain) was observed in a study of beta chain features in type 1 diabetes. Study-wide background: Cell yields, gender and age were comparable in patients and healthy donors. Sorted cells examined across all samples numbered around 110,000,000.

The CDR3 spans 15 residues. The germline gives CDR1 SGHAT, CDR2 FQNNGV. Trimming cost V 5 bases and J 6 bases; bases outside gene matches: 7. Sequenced material consisted of expressed TCRB transcripts (all of the isolated RNA was reverse transcribed). Generated by immunoSEQ multiplex PCR, the TCRdb table keeps only in-frame clones and is missing some. The data contain some 140,000 clones, 9.2% of them singletons. This clone appeared a few times. This TCR was sampled from a man aged 18 to 29 in good health. Sequencing was carried out using central memory CD4+ T cells from blood. The chain uses TRBV11-2 and TRBJ2-1; 10 positions match TRBD1. This CDR3 reads CASSQDRGLGNEQFF. The CDR3 DNA sequence: TGTGCCAGCAGCCAAGACAGGGGGCTCGGCAATGAGCAGTTCTTC.